The 26 T cell receptor beta chains in this list originate from one sample, sequenced in a study of T cell responses to AZD1222 COVID-19 vaccine. The method was immunoSEQ multiplex PCR; TCRdb's version includes in-frame clones alone and lacks a portion of them. This table has more than 150,000 clones, about 90% appearing once. Sequences were derived from peripheral blood, sampled on day 0 of MenACWY control vaccination. These TCRs come from an adult in good health.

V and J are TRBV5-1 and TRBJ2-7; TRBD1 matches 7 bases. CDR3 length: 15 residues. Germline loops: CDR1 SGHRS, CDR2 YFSETQ. J gave up 4 bases and V 3 bases, and 10 bases lay outside the gene matches. CDR3 loop: CASSSRQGSGYEQYF. CDR3 DNA: TGCGCCAGCAGCTCCCGACAGGGTAGTGGTTACGAGCAGTACTTC.

V and J are TRBV5-4 and TRBJ1-2; D unresolved. The CDR3 consists of 15 residues. The germline gives CDR1 SGHNT, CDR2 YYREEE (reference sequence). The V end was cut by 0 bases, the J end by 8 bases, with 17 bases between. DNA of the CDR3: TGTGCCAGCAGCTTGGCCGAAGGTGGGATCGGAGGCTACACCTTC. It encodes CASSLAEGGIGGYTF.

The chain uses TRBV5-4 and TRBJ2-5; D could derive from TRBD1 or TRBD2 (6 bases each). V shed 3 bases and J shed 3 bases, with 12 bases lying between them. Germline V lookup: CDR1 SGHNT, CDR2 YYREEE (reference sequence). The CDR3 totals 14 residues. The CDR3: CASSSPGEEETQYF. DNA for the CDR3: TGTGCCAGCAGCTCTCCAGGGGAGGAAGAGACCCAGTACTTC.

V gene TRBV5-1 combines with J gene TRBJ2-2; TRBD2 matches 9 bases. The junction had 8 bases not matched to a gene; V was cut back by 5 bases and J by 0 bases. This CDR3 has 17 residues. The germline CDR1 and CDR2 sequences are SGHRS and YFSETQ. The DNA of the CDR3 is TGCGCCAGCAGTTCCCCGACTAGCGGAACGAACACCGGGGAGCTGTTTTTT. Its protein is CASSSPTSGTNTGELFF.

The chain couples TRBV4-3 to TRBJ2-7, with D hard to call. This CDR3 has 16 amino acids. V was cut by 7 bases and J by 0 bases, with 19 bases left in between. Germline CDR1 reads LGHNA; CDR2 reads YSLEER. The CDR3, as DNA: TGCGCCAGCACTACACTGCCGGGCCCCCCCTCCTACGAGCAGTACTTC. Its protein is CASTTLPGPPSYEQYF.

The chain is built from TRBV2 and TRBJ1-2; 9 bases are a match to TRBD1. Trimming at V came to 0 bases and at J to 5 bases, leaving 4 bases not matched to a gene. Germline V gene sequence: CDR1 SNHLY, CDR2 FYNNEI. This CDR3 spans 15 amino acids. CDR3 region: CASSEAGTGTYGYTF. CDR3 nucleotides: TGTGCCAGCAGTGAAGCCGGGACAGGGACGTATGGCTACACCTTC.

The chain links TRBV5-4 to TRBJ2-7, with 9 bases fitting TRBD2. Per germline, CDR1 SGHNT and CDR2 YYREEE (reference sequence). The V gene end was trimmed by 2 bases and the J gene end by 4 bases; junction bases not matched to a gene: 7. This CDR3 is built from 15 residues. The CDR3 bases are TGTGCCAGCAGCTTAAGGCTAGCGGGGAGATACGAGCAGTACTTC. This codes for CASSLRLAGRYEQYF.

The rearrangement links TRBV19 to TRBJ1-4; perhaps TRBD1 as D (5 bases). V lost 2 bases and J 0 bases, leaving 7 bases between the germline ends. CDR3 length equals 15 residues. CDR1 is LNHDA, CDR2 SQIVND, per germline (reference sequence). The CDR3 DNA reads TGTGCCAGTAGTATATTGACAGCAACTAATGAAAAACTGTTTTTT. Translated: CASSILTATNEKLFF. Filled out from reference TRBV19 and TRBJ1-4, the complete variable domain reads DGGITQSPKYLFRKEGQNVTLSCEQNLNHDAMYWYRQDPGQGLRLIYYSQIVNDFQKGDIAEGYSVSREKKESFPLTVTSAQKNPTAFYLCASSILTATNEKLFFGSGTQLSVL.

This sequence joins TRBV2 and TRBJ2-3; no clear D gene. This CDR3 spans 12 amino acids. In germline, CDR1 is SNHLY, CDR2 FYNNEI. V gave up 8 bases and J gave up 3 bases, with 9 bases separating them. CDR3 residues: CASESRTDTQYF. In DNA form, the CDR3 reads TGTGCCAGCGAGAGTAGGACAGATACGCAGTATTTT.

This chain connects TRBV3-1 (or the pseudogene TRBV3-2) to TRBJ1-5; D is possibly TRBD1 (6 bases). V lost 1 base to trimming and J lost 6 bases, with 7 bases between them. The length of the CDR3 is 13 residues. CDR1 is LGHDT, CDR2 YNNKEL, per germline (reference sequence). CDR3 protein: CASSQGTAQPQHF. CDR3 DNA: TGTGCCAGCAGCCAAGGGACAGCTCAGCCCCAGCATTTT.

The chain links TRBV28 to TRBJ1-1, with unresolved D. The CDR3 has 12 residues. V was clipped by 2 bases and J by 6 bases, with 7 bases between them. Germline V gene data show CDR1 as MDHEN and CDR2 as SYDVKM. The CDR3 nucleotides read TGTGCCAGCAGTTTAACACGGGCTGAAGCTTTCTTT. This sequence encodes CASSLTRAEAFF.

This clone was counted between two and nine times. The rearrangement joins TRBV5-1 to TRBJ2-7; D not certain. This CDR3 contains 13 residues. The germline V and J ends were trimmed by 0 bases and 3 bases, with 7 bases remaining between them. CDR1 is SGHRS and CDR2 is YFSETQ in the germline V gene. The CDR3 region is CASSLEGRYEQYF. Written as DNA, the CDR3 is TGCGCCAGCAGCTTGGAAGGACGCTACGAGCAGTACTTC.

This sequence joins TRBV28 and TRBJ2-7; no firm D call. Germline loops: CDR1 MDHEN, CDR2 SYDVKM. Trimming shortened V by 8 bases and J by 3 bases, and 8 bases separated the two germline ends. The CDR3 length is 11 residues. CDR3 residues: CASVWGYEQYF. The CDR3 nucleotides are TGTGCCAGCGTTTGGGGCTACGAGCAGTACTTC.

The chain joins TRBV28 to TRBJ1-2; D is ambiguous. The CDR3 has 13 residues. The V end lost 3 bases, the J end lost 1 base, and 6 bases lay between the germline ends. Germline CDR1 and CDR2: MDHEN and SYDVKM. The chain's CDR3 is CASSFPSNYGYTF. The CDR3 DNA follows: TGTGCCAGCAGTTTTCCGAGTAACTATGGCTACACCTTC.

CDR3 residues: CASSLEVSSTDTQYF. CDR3 nucleotide sequence: TGTGCCAGCAGCTTAGAGGTTAGCAGCACAGATACGCAGTATTTT. The V and J genes are TRBV7-2 and TRBJ2-3, with D hard to call. V lost 1 base and J 0 bases, leaving 8 bases between the germline ends. Germline lookup yields CDR1 SGHTA and CDR2 FQGNSA. This CDR3 is built from 15 residues.

This clone was observed a single time. V and J are TRBV7-9 and TRBJ2-6, with D possibly called TRBD1 or TRBD2 (5 bases each). CDR3 size: 16 residues. The V end was cut by 5 bases, the J end by 4 bases, with 15 bases between. Germline V CDR1 and CDR2: SEHNR, FQNEAQ (reference sequence). The CDR3 here is CASSPTPGPGANVLTF. In nucleotides, the CDR3 is TGTGCCAGCAGCCCAACACCGGGGCCCGGGGCCAACGTCCTGACTTTC.

In nucleotides, the CDR3 is TGTGCCATCAGTGTGGGGCCGGCAGGCTCTGGAAACACCATATATTTT. Its protein is CAISVGPAGSGNTIYF. The chain uses TRBV10-3 and TRBJ1-3; tentatively, D is TRBD1 (5 bases). Per germline, CDR1 ENHRY and CDR2 SYGVKD. The V and J ends lost 4 bases and 0 bases respectively, with 13 bases between them. CDR3 size: 16 residues.

The chain has TRBV27 and TRBJ1-6; 9 bases map to TRBD1. Per germline, CDR1 MNHEY and CDR2 SMNVEV (reference sequence). V was clipped by 7 bases and J by 6 bases; unmatched bases: 10. CDR3 length equals 16 residues. The CDR3 protein is CASKTDRGSPNSPLHF. Written as DNA, the CDR3 is TGTGCCAGCAAAACGGACAGGGGATCCCCTAATTCACCCCTCCACTTT.

The rearrangement joins TRBV19 to TRBJ2-7, with a tentative D call TRBD1 (5 bases). CDR1 is LNHDA, CDR2 SQIVND, per germline (reference sequence). CDR3 length: 13 amino acids. V lost 3 bases, J lost 0 bases, and 6 bases lay in between. The CDR3 loop is CASSIDSSYEQYF. Written as DNA, the CDR3 is TGTGCCAGTAGTATCGACAGCTCCTACGAGCAGTACTTC.

The chain uses TRBV6-5 and TRBJ2-2; D is unclear. Trimming took 7 bases from V and 0 from J, leaving 9 bases between them. The CDR3 extends over 14 amino acids. Looked up from germline, CDR1 is MNHEY and CDR2 is SVGAGI. The CDR3 DNA reads TGTGCCAGCAAAGAACAAACGAACACCGGGGAGCTGTTTTTT. It specifies CASKEQTNTGELFF.

The chain links TRBV2 to TRBJ1-1; a weak D match, TRBD1 (6 bases). Germline assignment: CDR1 SNHLY and CDR2 FYNNEI. The CDR3 contains 11 residues. The V and J ends lost 11 bases and 10 bases respectively, with 17 bases between them. CDR3 protein: CAVVWGAGAFF. DNA of the CDR3: TGTGCCGTCGTCTGGGGGGCTGGAGCTTTCTTT.

This chain uses TRBV4-2 with TRBJ1-1; 7 bases align to TRBD1. Per the germline V gene, CDR1 is LGHNA and CDR2 is YNFKEQ. V lost 5 bases, J lost 1 base, and 7 bases stayed unmatched. The CDR3 has 15 amino acids. The CDR3 nucleotides are TGTGCCAGCAGCGGTAAGACAGGGAAGAACACTGAAGCTTTCTTT. Translating it yields CASSGKTGKNTEAFF.

The chain joins TRBV27 to TRBJ1-1; D is possibly TRBD1 (6 bases). The CDR3 length is 15 residues. Looked up from germline, CDR1 is MNHEY and CDR2 is SMNVEV (reference sequence). V was clipped by 1 base and J by 5 bases, with 14 bases between them. CDR3 sequence: CASSLFGGLGTEAFF. In DNA, the CDR3 is TGTGCCAGCAGTTTATTTGGGGGGCTTGGGACTGAAGCTTTCTTT.

The chain has TRBV6-6 and TRBJ2-3, with 11 bases fitting TRBD2. With 5 bases clipped from V and 2 bases from J, the junction kept 3 bases outside the gene matches. The CDR3 runs to 15 residues. Germline V gene data show CDR1 as MNHNY and CDR2 as SVGAGI (reference sequence). The CDR3 sequence: CASSKGLAVTDTQYF. In DNA form, the CDR3 reads TGTGCCAGCAGTAAGGGACTAGCGGTCACAGATACGCAGTATTTT.

The chain uses TRBV9 and TRBJ2-5; D unresolved. The germline V gene encodes CDR1 SGDLS and CDR2 YYNGEE. V was trimmed by 2 bases and J by 7 bases, leaving 12 bases between them. This CDR3 spans 13 amino acids. The chain's CDR3 is CASSVPGMGTQYF. In nucleotides, the CDR3 is TGTGCCAGCAGCGTCCCCGGCATGGGGACCCAGTACTTC. Using reference TRBV9 and TRBJ2-5 for the parts outside the CDR3, the full variable domain is DSGVTQTPKHLITATGQRVTLRCSPRSGDLSVYWYQQSLDQGLQFLIQYYNGEERAKGNILERFSAQQFPDLHSELNLSSLELGDSALYFCASSVPGMGTQYFGPGTRLLVL.

The chain uses TRBV9 and TRBJ2-3, with D perhaps matching TRBD1 (6 bases). This CDR3 is 15 amino acids long. Germline V gene lookup returns CDR1 SGDLS and CDR2 YYNGEE. Trimming pared 3 bases from V and 6 bases from J, leaving 17 bases between. The CDR3 here is CASSGTVYAQDTQYF. The CDR3 nucleotides are TGTGCCAGCAGCGGGACAGTTTATGCACAGGATACGCAGTATTTT.